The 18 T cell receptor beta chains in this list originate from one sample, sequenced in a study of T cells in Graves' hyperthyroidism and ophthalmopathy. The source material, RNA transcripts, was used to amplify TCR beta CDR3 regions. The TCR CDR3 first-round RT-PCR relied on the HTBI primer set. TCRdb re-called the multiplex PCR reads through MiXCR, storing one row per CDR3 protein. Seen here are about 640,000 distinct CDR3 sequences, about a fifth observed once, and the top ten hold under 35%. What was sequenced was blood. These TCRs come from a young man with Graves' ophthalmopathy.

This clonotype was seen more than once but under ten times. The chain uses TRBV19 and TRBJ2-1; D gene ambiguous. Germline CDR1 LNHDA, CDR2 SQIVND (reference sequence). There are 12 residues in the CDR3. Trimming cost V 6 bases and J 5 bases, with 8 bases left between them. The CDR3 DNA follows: TGTGCCAGTAGCATCAAACACAATGAGCAGTTCTTC. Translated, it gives CASSIKHNEQFF. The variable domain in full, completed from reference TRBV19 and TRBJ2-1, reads DGGITQSPKYLFRKEGQNVTLSCEQNLNHDAMYWYRQDPGQGLRLIYYSQIVNDFQKGDIAEGYSVSREKKESFPLTVTSAQKNPTAFYLCASSIKHNEQFFGPGTRLTVL.

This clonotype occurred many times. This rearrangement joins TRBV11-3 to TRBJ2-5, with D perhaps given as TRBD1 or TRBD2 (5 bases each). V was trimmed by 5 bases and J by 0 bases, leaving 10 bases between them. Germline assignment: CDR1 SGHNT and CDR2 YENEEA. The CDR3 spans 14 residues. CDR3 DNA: TGTGCCAGCAGCGGCCGGGACCACCAAGAGACCCAGTACTTC. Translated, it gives CASSGRDHQETQYF.

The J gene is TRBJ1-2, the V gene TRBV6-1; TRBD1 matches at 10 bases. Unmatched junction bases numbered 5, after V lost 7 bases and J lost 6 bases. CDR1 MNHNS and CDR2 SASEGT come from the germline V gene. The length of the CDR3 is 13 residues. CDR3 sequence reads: CASNPTGGHGYTF. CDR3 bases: TGTGCCAGCAACCCGACAGGGGGCCATGGCTACACCTTC.

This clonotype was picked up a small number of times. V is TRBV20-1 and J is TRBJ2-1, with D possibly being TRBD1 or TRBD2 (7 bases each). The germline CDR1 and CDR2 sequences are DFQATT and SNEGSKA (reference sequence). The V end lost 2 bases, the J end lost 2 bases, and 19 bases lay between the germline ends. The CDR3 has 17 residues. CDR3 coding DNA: TGCAGTGCTAGAAGTCGAGAGGGAGGGGGCGCCTACAATGAGCAGTTCTTC. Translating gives CSARSREGGGAYNEQFF.

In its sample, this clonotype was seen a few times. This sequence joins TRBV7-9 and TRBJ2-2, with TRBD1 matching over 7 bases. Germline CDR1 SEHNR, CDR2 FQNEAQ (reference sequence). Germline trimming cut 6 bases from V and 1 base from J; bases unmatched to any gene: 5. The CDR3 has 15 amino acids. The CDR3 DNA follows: TGTGCCAGCAGTACCGGACAGGAGAACACCGGGGAGCTGTTTTTT. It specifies CASSTGQENTGELFF.

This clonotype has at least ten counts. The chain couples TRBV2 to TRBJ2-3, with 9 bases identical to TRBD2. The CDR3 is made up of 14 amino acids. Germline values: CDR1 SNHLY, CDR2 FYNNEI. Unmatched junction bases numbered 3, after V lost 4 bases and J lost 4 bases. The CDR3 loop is CASSVSGRSDTQYF. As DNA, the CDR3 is TGTGCCAGCAGTGTGAGCGGGAGGTCAGATACGCAGTATTTT.

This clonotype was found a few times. As DNA, the CDR3 is TGTGCCATCAGTGAGTCTCTGGGTTACAATGAGCAGTTCTTC. Protein: CAISESLGYNEQFF. This chain links TRBV10-3 with TRBJ2-1; D gene uncertain. CDR1 ENHRY and CDR2 SYGVKD come from the germline V gene. The V and J ends lost 0 bases and 4 bases respectively, with 7 bases between them. The CDR3 is 14 amino acids.

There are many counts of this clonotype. This chain's CDR3 is CASRVSGINEQFF. The CDR3 DNA reads TGTGCCAGCAGGGTTAGCGGGATCAATGAGCAGTTCTTC. The rearrangement joins TRBV3-1 to TRBJ2-1, with 8 bases that match TRBD2. J lost 6 bases, V lost 6 bases, and 4 bases had no gene match. This CDR3 is 13 amino acids long. Germline V gene data show CDR1 as LGHDT and CDR2 as YNNKEL (reference sequence).

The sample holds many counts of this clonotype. DNA for the CDR3: TGTGCCTGGAGTGTGTCGGGGACGGATACGCAGTATTTT. Its protein product is CAWSVSGTDTQYF. The chain has TRBV30 and TRBJ2-3; D may correspond to TRBD1 or TRBD2 (5 bases each). This CDR3 contains 13 residues. The V gene lost 0 bases and the J gene lost 6 bases, with 10 bases spanning the gap. CDR1 and CDR2 from the germline V gene are GTSNPN and SVGIG (reference sequence).

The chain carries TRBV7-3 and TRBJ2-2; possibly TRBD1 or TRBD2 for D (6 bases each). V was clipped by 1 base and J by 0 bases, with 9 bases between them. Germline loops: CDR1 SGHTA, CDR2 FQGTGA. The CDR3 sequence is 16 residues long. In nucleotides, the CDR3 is TGTGCCAGCAGCTTAAACGGGGGCTCGAACACCGGGGAGCTGTTTTTT. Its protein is CASSLNGGSNTGELFF.

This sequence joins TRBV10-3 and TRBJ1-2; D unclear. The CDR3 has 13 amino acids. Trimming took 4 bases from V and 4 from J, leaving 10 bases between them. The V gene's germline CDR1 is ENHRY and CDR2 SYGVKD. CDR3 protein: CAISVEECYGYTF. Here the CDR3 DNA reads TGTGCCATCAGTGTTGAAGAATGCTATGGCTACACCTTC.

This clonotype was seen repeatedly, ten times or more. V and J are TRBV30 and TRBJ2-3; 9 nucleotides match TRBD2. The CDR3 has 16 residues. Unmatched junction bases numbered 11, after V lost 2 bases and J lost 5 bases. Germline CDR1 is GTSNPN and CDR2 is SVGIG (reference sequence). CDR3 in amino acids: CAWSILPGLALDTQYF. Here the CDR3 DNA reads TGTGCCTGGAGTATCTTGCCCGGACTAGCGTTAGATACGCAGTATTTT.

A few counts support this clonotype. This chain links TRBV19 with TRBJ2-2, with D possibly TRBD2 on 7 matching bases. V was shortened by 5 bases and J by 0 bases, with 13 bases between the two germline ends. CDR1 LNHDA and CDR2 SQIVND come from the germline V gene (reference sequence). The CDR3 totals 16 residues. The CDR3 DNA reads TGTGCCAGTAGTGGGGGGGCAGCTACGAACACCGGGGAGCTGTTTTTT. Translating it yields CASSGGAATNTGELFF. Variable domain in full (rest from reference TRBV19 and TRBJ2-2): DGGITQSPKYLFRKEGQNVTLSCEQNLNHDAMYWYRQDPGQGLRLIYYSQIVNDFQKGDIAEGYSVSREKKESFPLTVTSAQKNPTAFYLCASSGGAATNTGELFFGEGSRLTVL.

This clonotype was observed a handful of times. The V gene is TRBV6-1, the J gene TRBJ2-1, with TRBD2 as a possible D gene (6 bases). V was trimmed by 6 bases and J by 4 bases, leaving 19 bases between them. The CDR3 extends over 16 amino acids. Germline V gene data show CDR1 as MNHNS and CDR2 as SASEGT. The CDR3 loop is CASRSPLSGLYNEQFF. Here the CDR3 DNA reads TGTGCCAGCAGAAGCCCCCTTAGCGGCCTATACAATGAGCAGTTCTTC.

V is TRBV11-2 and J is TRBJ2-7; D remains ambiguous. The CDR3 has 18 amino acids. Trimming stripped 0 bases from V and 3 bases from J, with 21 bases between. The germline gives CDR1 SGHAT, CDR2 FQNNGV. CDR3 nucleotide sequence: TGTGCCAGCAGCTTAGATTCCCCCGTCCAGAGTCCCCACTACGAGCAGTACTTC. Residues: CASSLDSPVQSPHYEQYF. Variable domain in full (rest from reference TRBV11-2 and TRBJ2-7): EAGVAQSPRYKIIEKRQSVAFWCNPISGHATLYWYQQILGQGPKLLIQFQNNGVVDDSQLPKDRFSAERLKGVDSTLKIQPAKLEDSAVYLCASSLDSPVQSPHYEQYFGPGTRLTVT.

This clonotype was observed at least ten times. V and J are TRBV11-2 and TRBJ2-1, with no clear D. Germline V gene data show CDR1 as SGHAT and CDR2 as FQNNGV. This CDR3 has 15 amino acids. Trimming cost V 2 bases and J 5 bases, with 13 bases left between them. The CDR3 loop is CASSLLGGLNNEQFF. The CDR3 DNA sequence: TGTGCCAGCAGCTTACTCGGCGGTCTGAACAATGAGCAGTTCTTC.

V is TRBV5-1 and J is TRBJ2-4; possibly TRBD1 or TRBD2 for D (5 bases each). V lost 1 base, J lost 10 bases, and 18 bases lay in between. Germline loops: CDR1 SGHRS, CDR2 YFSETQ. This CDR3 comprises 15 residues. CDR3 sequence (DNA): TGCGCCAGCAGCTTGCGGGGCGGGTTCAGTTCTATTCAGTACTTC. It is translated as CASSLRGGFSSIQYF.

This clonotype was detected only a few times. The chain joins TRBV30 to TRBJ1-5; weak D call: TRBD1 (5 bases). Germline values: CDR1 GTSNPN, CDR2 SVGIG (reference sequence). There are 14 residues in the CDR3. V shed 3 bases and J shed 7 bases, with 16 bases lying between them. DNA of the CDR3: TGTGCCTGGAGCCGGGGGGGGATGAGGCAGCCCCAGCATTTT. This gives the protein CAWSRGGMRQPQHF.